Below are 28 T cell receptor beta chains sequenced from a single sample in a study of blood T cell repertoires in COVID-19. The table came from immunoSEQ multiplex PCR; TCRdb's copy has only in-frame clones and leaves some out. The table has under 450,000 clones, 75% to 90% seen once. The sequencing input was peripheral blood. The origin of the receptors is a woman in her sixties or seventies with COVID-19, enrolled during active disease.

The rearrangement uses TRBV3-1 (or the pseudogene TRBV3-2) and TRBJ2-5, with TRBD2 identical over 12 bases. The CDR3 loop spans 16 amino acids. V shed 2 bases and J 5 bases; nucleotides not matched to a gene: 6. CDR1 and CDR2 (germline): LGHDT, YNNKEL (reference sequence). This chain's CDR3 is CASSQSLAGGYETQYF. CDR3 DNA: TGTGCCAGCAGCCAAAGTCTAGCGGGGGGGTATGAGACCCAGTACTTC.

The gene calls are TRBV19 and TRBJ1-4; a possible D gene is TRBD1 (5 bases). V was cut by 6 bases and J by 5 bases, with 19 bases left in between. This CDR3 region has 16 residues. CDR1 is LNHDA, CDR2 SQIVND, per germline (reference sequence). In DNA form, the CDR3 reads TGTGCCAGTAGGGATAGTGGAATACGACAGAATGAAAAACTGTTTTTT. Protein sequence: CASRDSGIRQNEKLFF.

V and J are TRBV5-1 and TRBJ2-3; TRBD1 agrees at 8 bases. CDR3 size: 16 residues. From germline, CDR1 is SGHRS and CDR2 YFSETQ. Trimming cost V 4 bases and J 8 bases; bases outside gene matches: 15. The CDR3: CASSPRDRRSSGTQYF. In DNA form, the CDR3 reads TGCGCCAGCAGCCCCCGGGACAGGCGTTCTTCTGGTACGCAGTATTTT. The full variable domain, rest sourced from reference TRBV5-1 and TRBJ2-3, is KAGVTQTPRYLIKTRGQQVTLSCSPISGHRSVSWYQQTPGQGLQFLFEYFSETQRNKGNFPGRFSGRQFSNSRSEMNVSTLELGDSALYLCASSPRDRRSSGTQYFGPGTRLTVL.

The rearrangement links TRBV6-5 to TRBJ1-5; maybe TRBD1 (5 bases). Per the germline V gene, CDR1 is MNHEY and CDR2 is SVGAGI. Trimming cost V 7 bases and J 6 bases, with 10 bases left between them. This CDR3 has 12 residues. CDR3 loop: CASKAGFQPQHF. As DNA, the CDR3 is TGTGCCAGCAAAGCAGGGTTTCAGCCCCAGCATTTT.

The count of this clone is one. The rearrangement joins TRBV30 to TRBJ2-7; 8 bases map to TRBD1. The CDR3 covers 11 residues. The junction had 1 base not matched to a gene; V was cut back by 0 bases and J by 9 bases. Germline V gene data show CDR1 as GTSNPN and CDR2 as SVGIG (reference sequence). The CDR3 bases are TGTGCCTGGAGTGTAGGGACAGGGCAGTACTTC. Translating gives CAWSVGTGQYF.

V usage is TRBV30 and J usage is TRBJ1-2; TRBD1 matches at 7 bases. V lost 2 bases and J lost 4; bases outside the gene matches: 4. The CDR3 runs to 13 residues. Germline assignment: CDR1 GTSNPN and CDR2 SVGIG (reference sequence). The CDR3 DNA follows: TGTGCCTGGAGTATGACAGGGTCCTATGGCTACACCTTC. Protein sequence: CAWSMTGSYGYTF.

The chain is built from TRBV12-3 or TRBV12-4 and TRBJ2-7; weak D call: TRBD1 (5 bases). CDR3 length: 13 amino acids. The V end lost 7 bases, the J end lost 4 bases, and 14 bases lay between the germline ends. The CDR3 nucleotides are TGTGCCAGCACCTTGTCAGGGCGGTACGAGCAGTACTTC. Translation gives CASTLSGRYEQYF.

This clone was observed a handful of times. The same CDR3 can be traced to other DNA sequences in this sample. This chain uses TRBV9 with TRBJ1-6, with D perhaps matching TRBD1 (6 bases). V lost 4 bases to trimming and J lost 4 bases, with 9 bases between them. Germline assignment: CDR1 SGDLS and CDR2 YYNGEE. The CDR3 is 14 amino acids. CDR3 DNA: TGTGCCAGCAGCCTCGGACAGTATAATTCACCCCTCCACTTT. Protein product: CASSLGQYNSPLHF. The entire variable domain, with the rest obtained from reference TRBV9 and TRBJ1-6, is as follows: DSGVTQTPKHLITATGQRVTLRCSPRSGDLSVYWYQQSLDQGLQFLIQYYNGEERAKGNILERFSAQQFPDLHSELNLSSLELGDSALYFCASSLGQYNSPLHFGNGTRLTVT.

Written as DNA, the CDR3 is TGTGCCAGCACCGGGCGGGGGAAAAACATTCAGTACTTC. Protein sequence: CASTGRGKNIQYF. The chain has TRBV12-3 or TRBV12-4 and TRBJ2-4, with 7 nucleotides matching TRBD2. The CDR3 length is 13 residues. Trimming took 7 bases from V and 4 from J; bases not matched to a gene: 4.

This chain connects TRBV19 to TRBJ1-3; D may be TRBD1 (5 bases). CDR1 LNHDA and CDR2 SQIVND come from the germline V gene (reference sequence). V lost 5 bases and J 0 bases, leaving 14 bases between the germline ends. The CDR3 has 16 amino acids. In nucleotides, the CDR3 is TGTGCCAGTAGTCTTCAGGGAATTTACTCTGGAAACACCATATATTTT. As protein: CASSLQGIYSGNTIYF.

The chain couples TRBV6-6 to TRBJ2-1; weak D call: TRBD2 (5 bases). V was pared by 6 bases and J by 6 bases, with 15 bases between. Looked up from germline, CDR1 is MNHNY and CDR2 is SVGAGI (reference sequence). There are 14 residues in the CDR3. The CDR3 bases are TGTGCCAGCAGGGAACAAAGGGAGCGCAATGAGCAGTTCTTC. Its protein is CASREQRERNEQFF.

The chain is built from TRBV25-1 and TRBJ1-1, with 7 positions matching TRBD1. V lost 7 bases to trimming and J lost 1 base; unmatched junction nucleotides: 6. The length of the CDR3 is 14 residues. Germline lookup yields CDR1 MGHDK and CDR2 SYGVNS. The CDR3 nucleotides read TGTGCCAGCACTCCTTGGACAGGGAACACTGAAGCTTTCTTT. This encodes CASTPWTGNTEAFF.

J is TRBJ2-3 and V is TRBV9; 7 nucleotides align to TRBD2. In germline, CDR1 is SGDLS, CDR2 YYNGEE. With 4 bases clipped from V and 2 bases from J, the junction kept 4 bases outside the gene matches. The CDR3 covers 14 residues. As DNA, the CDR3 is TGTGCCAGCAGCTACAGCGGGGCCACAGATACGCAGTATTTT. As protein: CASSYSGATDTQYF.

Written as DNA, the CDR3 is TGTGCCAGTAGTATAAAGGAGGCCACTGAAGCTTTCTTT. Translation gives CASSIKEATEAFF. This chain links TRBV19 with TRBJ1-1; D not certain. Trimming stripped 2 bases from V and 4 bases from J, with 8 bases between. CDR1 LNHDA and CDR2 SQIVND come from the germline V gene (reference sequence). There are 13 residues in the CDR3.

CDR3 loop: CASIRTGAKNTEAFF. CDR3 nucleotide sequence: TGTGCCAGCATTAGGACAGGGGCGAAAAACACTGAAGCTTTCTTT. V and J are TRBV6-5 and TRBJ1-1; 9 bases map to TRBD1. CDR1 and CDR2 (germline): MNHEY, SVGAGI. This CDR3 has 15 amino acids. J was trimmed by 2 bases and V by 7 bases; bases with no gene match: 8.

This clone was detected only a few times. This chain joins TRBV9 and TRBJ2-2, with 8 positions matching TRBD1. The CDR3 has 16 residues. The germline gives CDR1 SGDLS, CDR2 YYNGEE. The junction had 7 bases not matched to a gene; V was cut back by 2 bases and J by 4 bases. The CDR3 reads CASSVTGARVTGELFF. The CDR3 nucleotides read TGTGCCAGCAGCGTGACAGGGGCGAGGGTCACCGGGGAGCTGTTTTTT. The complete variable domain, with remaining parts taken from reference TRBV9 and TRBJ2-2, reads DSGVTQTPKHLITATGQRVTLRCSPRSGDLSVYWYQQSLDQGLQFLIQYYNGEERAKGNILERFSAQQFPDLHSELNLSSLELGDSALYFCASSVTGARVTGELFFGEGSRLTVL.

The chain uses TRBV19 and TRBJ2-3, with a tentative D call TRBD2 (7 bases). V lost 7 bases to trimming and J lost 6 bases, with 14 bases between them. CDR3 size: 13 residues. Looked up from germline, CDR1 is LNHDA and CDR2 is SQIVND (reference sequence). The CDR3, as DNA: TGTGCCAGTACCCCGGGGGGCGCGGATACGCAGTATTTT. Translated: CASTPGGADTQYF.

The CDR3 region is CASRVGQGARGTEAFF. CDR3 in DNA: TGTGCCAGTAGGGTAGGACAGGGGGCTCGGGGGACTGAAGCTTTCTTT. The chain couples TRBV19 to TRBJ1-1; TRBD1 aligns across 11 bases. The CDR3 spans 16 residues. The V gene end was trimmed by 6 bases and the J gene end by 5 bases; junction bases not matched to a gene: 11. CDR1 is LNHDA, CDR2 SQIVND, per germline (reference sequence).

This chain uses TRBV6-2 or TRBV6-3 with TRBJ1-5; 9 nucleotides align to TRBD1. CDR1 and CDR2 from the germline V gene are MNHEY and SVGEGT. The CDR3 is 17 amino acids. V lost 4 bases and J lost 3; bases outside the gene matches: 10. The CDR3 here is CASSSRTGGVDNQPQHF. The CDR3, as DNA: TGTGCCAGCAGTTCTCGTACAGGGGGCGTGGACAATCAGCCCCAGCATTTT.

J is TRBJ2-7 and V is TRBV6-2 or TRBV6-3; 9 nucleotides agree with TRBD1. The CDR3 loop spans 17 amino acids. Germline values: CDR1 MNHEY, CDR2 SVGEGT. V dropped 0 bases and J dropped 5; count of bases not matched to a gene: 11. CDR3 loop: CASSYSGGQGLYHEQYF. The CDR3 DNA is TGTGCCAGCAGTTACTCGGGGGGACAGGGACTTTACCACGAGCAGTACTTC.

Points on this clone: Different DNA sequences within this sample yield the same CDR3. The chain employs TRBV19 and TRBJ2-1; TRBD1 matches 11 bases. V shed 6 bases, J shed 4 bases, and the junction held 2 bases outside the gene matches. Germline loops: CDR1 LNHDA, CDR2 SQIVND (reference sequence). The CDR3 runs 14 residues. DNA of the CDR3: TGTGCCAGTAGGGACAGGGGGCCTTACAATGAGCAGTTCTTC. Amino acids: CASRDRGPYNEQFF.

The V call is TRBV30, the J call TRBJ2-1, with 8 bases lining up with TRBD2. This CDR3 is 15 amino acids long. The germline V gene has CDR1 GTSNPN and CDR2 SVGIG (reference sequence). Trimming took 2 bases from V and 7 from J; bases not matched to a gene: 10. In DNA form, the CDR3 reads TGTGCCTGGAGTTCCCGGGGGGGCCTTATGAATGAGCAGTTCTTC. Translated: CAWSSRGGLMNEQFF.

V gene TRBV5-5 combines with J gene TRBJ1-1, with 7 bases that match TRBD1. The V and J ends lost 4 bases and 2 bases, in that order; junction bases with no gene match: 11. CDR3 length: 16 amino acids. Germline CDR1 reads SGHKS; CDR2 reads YYEKEE (reference sequence). This CDR3 reads CASSIPQGNRNTEAFF. The CDR3 nucleotides read TGTGCCAGCAGCATACCACAGGGGAACAGAAACACTGAAGCTTTCTTT.

The chain recombines TRBV11-1 with TRBJ2-1, with TRBD2 matching 7 bases. Germline values: CDR1 SGHAT, CDR2 FQDESV (reference sequence). The CDR3 consists of 16 residues. J gave up 0 bases and V 5 bases, and 7 bases lay outside the gene matches. The CDR3 spells CASSRGGGSSYNEQFF. The CDR3 region has the DNA TGTGCCAGCAGCCGGGGCGGGGGAAGCTCCTACAATGAGCAGTTCTTC.

The chain couples TRBV6-5 to TRBJ1-1; D remains unclear. The germline gives CDR1 MNHEY, CDR2 SVGAGI. V shed 3 bases and J shed 3 bases, with 14 bases lying between them. The CDR3 is made up of 15 amino acids. CDR3 nucleotide sequence: TGTGCCAGCAGTTATAGCGGTCTACTGGACACTGAAGCTTTCTTT. As protein: CASSYSGLLDTEAFF.

This clone was counted once. The DNA of the CDR3 is TGTGCCAGCAGCTTAGTGGGGACTAGCGGGGGGAGCTCCTACAATGAGCAGTTCTTC. Its translation is CASSLVGTSGGSSYNEQFF. V is TRBV7-2 and J is TRBJ2-1; TRBD2 agrees at 15 bases. The CDR3 has 19 residues. Germline V gives CDR1 SGHTA, CDR2 FQGNSA. Germline trimming cut 1 base from V and 0 bases from J; bases unmatched to any gene: 4.

Note on this clone: Other DNA sequences in the same sample also yield this CDR3. The chain links TRBV29-1 to TRBJ2-6; D unresolved. This CDR3 contains 13 residues. The V gene's germline CDR1 is SQVTM and CDR2 ANQGSEA. The germline V and J ends were trimmed by 4 bases and 1 base, with 5 bases remaining between them. The CDR3 sequence: CSVAGSGANVLTF. CDR3 DNA sequence: TGCAGCGTTGCAGGTTCTGGGGCCAACGTCCTGACTTTC.

This clone was found once. The J gene is TRBJ1-1, the V gene TRBV5-1, with 10 bases fitting TRBD1. The CDR3 totals 16 residues. V shed 0 bases and J 3 bases; nucleotides not matched to a gene: 5. The V gene's germline CDR1 is SGHRS and CDR2 YFSETQ. The CDR3 reads CASSLAGDRGYTEAFF. The CDR3 bases are TGCGCCAGCAGCTTGGCGGGGGACAGGGGCTACACTGAAGCTTTCTTT.